This paragraph covers one TCR beta chain sequence. Its cognate antigen is unknown. The PCR was carried out with 60 Vbeta primers and 13 Jbeta primers. Only in-frame clones appear in the TCRdb table, and some are missing; sequencing was by immunoSEQ multiplex PCR. The sample shows 100,000 to 150,000 clones, over 80% of them seen only once. The CDR3 sequence is 17 residues long. The J segment lost 2 bases and the V segment lost 5 bases, leaving 7 bases of the junction unmatched. Per the germline V gene, CDR1 is SGHVS and CDR2 is FNYEAQ. This specimen belongs to a study of cytomegalovirus exposure and HLA in healthy donors. The overall study: Unique TCRs from HLA-typed donors, around 93 million of them, were held in an early data release. Broader study findings: The investigators catalogued 150 or so TCR beta chains as cytomegalovirus-associated. What a later analysis showed was that several of the most significant clusters appeared linked to common viral pathogens. Available immune exposure information covered CMV serostatus only.

The receptor was isolated from a man in his late teens or twenties in good health and CMV-seropositive. Sequenced: PBMCs. V is TRBV7-6 and J is TRBJ1-3; 12 nucleotides line up with TRBD1. The CDR3 loop is CASSPFGTGGAGNTIYF. The CDR3 DNA is TGTGCCAGCAGCCCCTTCGGGACAGGGGGCGCTGGAAACACCATATATTTT.